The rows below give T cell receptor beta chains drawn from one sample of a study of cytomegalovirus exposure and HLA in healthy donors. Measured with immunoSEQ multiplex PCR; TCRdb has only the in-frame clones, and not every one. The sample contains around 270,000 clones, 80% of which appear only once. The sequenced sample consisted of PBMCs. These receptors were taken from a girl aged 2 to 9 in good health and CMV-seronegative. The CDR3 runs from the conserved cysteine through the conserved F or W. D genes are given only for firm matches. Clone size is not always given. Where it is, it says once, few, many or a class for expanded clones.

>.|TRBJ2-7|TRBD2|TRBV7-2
TGTGCCAGCAGCTTAGTAGGGGGGACTAGCGGGAGTTCCTACTACGAGCAGTACTTC
CASSLVGGTSGSSYYEQYF
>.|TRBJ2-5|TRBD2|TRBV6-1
TGTGCCAGCAGTGTGGAGCGGGGCCCTTGGGAGACCCAGTACTTC
CASSVERGPWETQYF
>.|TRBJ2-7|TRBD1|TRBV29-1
TGCAGCGTTGTAACAGGGGGGCAGAGCTCCTACGAGCAGTACTTC
CSVVTGGQSSYEQYF
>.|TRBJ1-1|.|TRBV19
TGTGCCAGTAGTATACGTGAGGGCCGAGGGTTCACTGAAGCTTTCTTT
CASSIREGRGFTEAFF
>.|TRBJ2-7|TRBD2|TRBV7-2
TGTGCCAGCAGCCCAGGACTAGCGGGGGGCACCTACGAGCAGTACTTC
CASSPGLAGGTYEQYF
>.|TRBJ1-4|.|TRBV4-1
TGCGCCAGCAGCCAAGGAGGAACAGGGAGGGGTGAAAAACTGTTTTTT
CASSQGGTGRGEKLFF
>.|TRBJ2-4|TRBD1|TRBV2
TGTGCCAGCAGGAGAGACAGGGGGCGAGGAAACATTCAGTACTTC
CASRRDRGRGNIQYF
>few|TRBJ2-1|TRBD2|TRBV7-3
TGTGCCAGCAGCTCCGGGACGGGGGGATACAATGAGCAGTTCTTC
CASSSGTGGYNEQFF
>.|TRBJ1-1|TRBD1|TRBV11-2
TGTGCCAGCAGCTTAGTGGGACAGGGGACGAACACTGAAGCTTTCTTT
CASSLVGQGTNTEAFF
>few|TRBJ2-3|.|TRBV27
TGTGCCAGCAGTTTCGGTCTAGGAGCCACAGATACGCAGTATTTT
CASSFGLGATDTQYF
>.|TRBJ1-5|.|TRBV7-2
TGTGCCAGCAGCTTAGGGCTTCAGGGCTACCAGCCCCAGCATTTT
CASSLGLQGYQPQHF
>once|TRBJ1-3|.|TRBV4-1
TGCGCCAGCACCCTCCGGGACACGACTTTATTGTCTGGAAACACCATATATTTT
CASTLRDTTLLSGNTIYF
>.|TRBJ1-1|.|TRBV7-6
TGTGCCAGCAGCTTAGCGCCAGGGGATACCACTGAAGCTTTCTTT
CASSLAPGDTTEAFF
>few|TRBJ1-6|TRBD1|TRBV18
TGTGCCAGCTCACTTTCTTGGGGACAGGGACTCGATAATTCACCCCTCCACTTT
CASSLSWGQGLDNSPLHF
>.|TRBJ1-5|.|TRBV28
TGTGCCAGCAGCCGGACAGCTTTCAATCAGCCCCAGCATTTT
CASSRTAFNQPQHF
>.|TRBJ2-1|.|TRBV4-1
TGCGCCAGCAGCCGGCAGGGCGGGGGCCACTGGGTTGGTGAGCAGTTCTTC
CASSRQGGGHWVGEQFF
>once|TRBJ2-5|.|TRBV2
TGTGCCAGCCCAACCCGGGGTGGCGGGACCCAGTACTTC
CASPTRGGGTQYF
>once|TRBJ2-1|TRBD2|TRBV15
TGTGCCACCAGCAGAACACTAGCGGACAACTACAATGAGCAGTTCTTC
CATSRTLADNYNEQFF
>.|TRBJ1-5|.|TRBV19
TGTGCCAGTAGTAGGTGGCTCAATCAGCCCCAGCATTTT
CASSRWLNQPQHF
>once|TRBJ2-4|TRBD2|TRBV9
TGTGCCAGCAGCCCTAGCGGGGGCCCGGGGGTCAAAAACATTCAGTACTTC
CASSPSGGPGVKNIQYF